This T cell receptor beta chain was found in a study of cytomegalovirus exposure and HLA in healthy donors (dated by TCRdb to about 2017). At the level of the whole study: In an earlier analysis of roughly 500 of the donors, about 260 Gb of sequence data and approximately 100 million unique TCR beta sequences from 180 million or so T cells were reported. Four to six DR-DQ haplotypes were handled as single units for association and clustering, since linkage in the cohort was strong. HLA typing included class I and class II loci at four-digit resolution. Besides the first cohort of around 700 subjects, a separate validation cohort made up of over 95 different subjects was used. A later analysis re-analyzed previously published TCR beta repertoires from about 600 donors and added high-resolution HLA genotyping to study TCR occurrence patterns. Using immunosequencing, the study profiled T cell repertoires from about 620 subjects and related those repertoires to cytomegalovirus serostatus. Among the roughly 400 genotyped donors, around 81% belonged to the genetic ancestry cluster associated with self-reported Caucasian donors. Alongside the repertoire data, information on donor age, sex, ethnicity and CMV serostatus was compiled. Among around 400 genotyped donors of the cohort, an average of around 240,000 unique TCR beta nucleotide sequences were sequenced per donor, about a sixth of them non-productive. To predict cytomegalovirus infection status, the study combined high-throughput TCR immunosequencing, statistical association of individual TCRs with disease status, and machine learning. An earlier analysis of 587 of the donors used high-throughput TCR beta sequencing to judge whether each TCR beta V gene segment behaved as functional or pseudogenic. Around 330 gigabases of sequencing data and around 90 million unique TCR sequences made up an early release that covered about 640 HLA-typed donors. Typing coverage varied by locus: roughly 620-640 donors for A, B, C, DRB1 and DQB1; under 550 for DQA1; 606 for DPA1; around 450 for DPB1. In the later analysis, no new phenotypic data were used to find candidate immune exposures; instead, reliance was placed on TCR beta sequences and their occurrence across donors. The study was designed to test whether signatures of past pathogen exposure could be identified by cataloging public T cell receptors. A later genetic analysis used genome-wide SNP genotypes for about 55% of the 666 donors, treating that subset as a discovery cohort. Every discovery cohort repertoire had been produced on one sequencing platform. What the work shows at the level of the full study, not this receptor alone: V-gene and J-gene trimming of TCR beta chains was associated with a missense DCLRE1C variant in a later genetic analysis, and the association was replicated in an independent cohort. Correlated functional status among segregating V segments might be attributable to linkage disequilibrium, but an unknown experimental factor could not be ruled out. Because counts were too low, roughly 18 rarely observed V segments, including chromosome 9 orphons, were left out of the earlier analysis of approximately 580 of the donors. Roughly uniform sequencing depth across donors was assumed in presence/absence analyses, although this assumption may not hold. It was suggested by the authors that the approach could potentially be generalized to other disease states and immunological phenotypes. Because some donors lacked HLA typing at each locus, the association tests relied only on the typed subset. A later analysis associated about 17,000 TCR beta sequences with specific HLA alleles at a false discovery rate of 0.05. In a later analysis, most CMV-associated TCR beta chains were found to appear HLA-restricted, with HLA associations seemingly driven largely by CMV exposure. For the cohort, immune exposure information was limited to CMV serostatus. A further reported finding was that TCR beta sequences accurately predicted the HLA-A and HLA-B alleles for most subjects in the first cohort. The classifier was reported to diagnose cytomegalovirus status with high specificity and sensitivity in both the original and validation cohorts. A later analysis reported that several top co-occurrence clusters appeared linked to parvovirus B19, influenza, CMV and Epstein-Barr virus. In vitro tests confirmed that three of the cytomegalovirus-associated TCR beta chains recognize cytomegalovirus antigens. Broadly in line with IMGT annotations, most TCR beta V segments showed up in productive rearrangements about 90% or about 30% of the time in an earlier analysis of 450 to 600 of the donors. Some IMGT-functional V segments, including TRBV6-2 and TRBV6-3, could not be distinguished by the 87-base-pair reads and were therefore excluded. In a later analysis, HLA-associated TCR beta chains were found to be more clonally expanded and to have lower generation probabilities than equally common non-associated chains. A cluster of highly shared sequence variants was judged likely to be a technical artifact of the sequencing pipeline. Most TCR sequences were observed very rarely across donors, whereas some public TCRs were present in many individuals. The study gave a list of 150 to 200 TCR beta chains associated with cytomegalovirus. In this cohort, only TCR beta chains were sequenced, and detectable features were limited by the absence of alpha or paired-chain data. According to a later analysis, TCR association rates differed among HLA loci, with DRB1 alleles showing the most associated TCRs and HLA-C alleles showing the fewest. Strong co-occurrence of HLA alleles, especially DR and DQ, made assigning TCR associations to individual alleles difficult. According to a later genetic analysis, donors in an Asian-associated ancestry cluster had fewer N-insertions in productive TCRs than the approximately 630-donor mean.

Its CDR3 holds 14 amino acids, cysteine through phenylalanine. Left in the record is the CDR3 DNA by itself, 42 bases read in frame from the first base. Trimmed from V: 3 bases; trimmed from J: 7 bases; junction bases lacking a gene match: 7. The germline V gene encodes CDR1 SGDLS and CDR2 YYNGEE. About this clone itself: Its recognized antigen is unknown. No quality values exist for individual bases; no much larger clone is one base distant.

The cohort consisted of hundreds of healthy bone marrow donors. Cohort members were all nominally healthy when sampled, although unrecorded immune exposures were likely present. The donor tested CMV seronegative and was one of the 352 seronegative cohort members. Every donor gave a peripheral blood sample, and the peripheral blood mononuclear cells from that sample were used for TCR beta sequencing. Genomic DNA was extracted from the blood cell samples with the Qiagen DNeasy Blood Extraction Kit. Library preparation used the immunoSEQ multiplex PCR assay. For the multiplex PCR, a mixture combining 60 forward primers for TCR Vbeta segments and 13 reverse primers for TCR Jbeta segments was used. Amplification of the CDR3 region of rearranged TCR beta genes was performed with a multiplex PCR assay on genomic DNA. The Illumina HiSeq System was used to sequence the amplified TCR beta libraries as 87-base-pair reads. Processing in the source paper ran as follows. A later analysis tallied about 77 million unique TCR beta chains across the approximately 670 repertoires, and some 10 million of those chains were shared by two or more donors. Raw reads were error-corrected and collapsed into unique sequences with a nearest-neighbor algorithm that merged closely related sequences to remove PCR and sequencing errors. CDR3 sequences were aligned to IMGT reference sequences to assign V, D and J gene segments. For a sequence to be retained, a match of at least six nucleotides to both a V gene segment and a J gene segment was required. A rearrangement was called productive if the CDR3 had no stop codons and remained in frame with V and J, and every other rearrangement was called non-productive. Following IMGT convention, CDR3 was defined as the stretch from the second conserved V-encoded cysteine up to the conserved J-encoded phenylalanine. In an earlier analysis of some 550 of the donors, sequences lacking an unambiguous match to a single V gene segment were excluded. In an earlier analysis of some 590 of the donors, a V segment was called functional when productive rearrangements were above 56.7%, and segregating when the standard deviation between donors exceeded 5%. A statistical classification framework was built to diagnose cytomegalovirus status from the catalog of TCR beta chain sequences. In a later analysis, V and J genes were assigned by comparing TCR nucleotide sequences against IMGT/GENE-DB human TR gene sequences. In a later analysis, CDR3 sequences and most-parsimonious VDJ recombination scenarios were assigned using the TCRdist pipeline. In a later analysis, each TCR beta chain was defined by its CDR3 amino acid sequence together with its V-gene family, and reads lacking a unique V-gene family were excluded. A later analysis removed over 500 highly shared, low-generation-probability nucleotide sequences to deal with suspected cross-contamination and a sequencing artifact. In a later analysis, a clonal expansion index for each public chain was calculated from normalized within-repertoire ranks of inferred template counts. In a later analysis, generation probabilities were computed using a VDJ recombination model fitted to out-of-frame rearrangements, and the results were checked against IGoR. Hypergeometric tests were used in a later analysis to score TCR-TCR, TCR-HLA and TCR-CMV co-occurrence, with a repertoire-size bias correction applied to the TCR pairs. In a later analysis, false discovery rates were estimated by permuting HLA or CMV assignments 20 times. In a later analysis, co-occurring TCRs were grouped using DBSCAN, and TCRdist sequence similarity was added for clustering within HLA-allele-positive subsets. For co-occurrence clustering, repertoires with fewer than 30,000 or more than 120,000 public chains were excluded, along with several repertoires with anomalous nucleotide sharing. TCRdb stores this immuneACCESS table with in-frame sequences only. Part of the clones is absent; in the studies checked, under half of the shortfall reflects unresolved V genes, and no reason is known for the rest. The V and J calls and the clone size are those of that table, but D and trimming were determined from the DNA. The table for this sample lists approximately 160,000 clones; roughly four fifths of them were counted only once. Around 1% of the sample goes to the ten largest clones.

The receptor's source is a middle-aged woman in good health and CMV-seronegative. The sample taken for sequencing was PBMCs. The chain couples TRBV9 to TRBJ2-1; TRBD2 fits 7 bases in the junction. The CDR3 reads CASSAGTTLNEQFF. The base sequence is TGTGCCAGCAGCGCCGGGACTACGCTTAATGAGCAGTTCTTC.